Below are 23 T cell receptor beta chains sequenced from a single sample in a study of blood T cell repertoires in COVID-19. The assay was immunoSEQ multiplex PCR, and TCRdb's table has in-frame clones only and misses some. The table includes 95,000 to 150,000 clones, around four fifths detected once. The sequenced sample was peripheral blood. Every receptor here comes from a man between 60 and 75 years old with active or convalescent COVID-19.

This clone was seen once. This sequence joins TRBV5-1 and TRBJ2-7; weak D call: TRBD1 (5 bases). CDR1 is SGHRS and CDR2 is YFSETQ in the germline V gene. Trimming stripped 4 bases from V and 0 bases from J, with 11 bases between. There are 14 residues in the CDR3. CDR3 nucleotides: TGCGCCAGCAGCAAAGACAGTACCTCCTACGAGCAGTACTTC. As protein: CASSKDSTSYEQYF.

The V and J genes are TRBV4-3 and TRBJ2-3, with TRBD2 as a possible D gene (6 bases). The germline CDR1 and CDR2 sequences are LGHNA and YSLEER. The CDR3 is 16 residues long. V lost 0 bases to trimming and J lost 1 base, with 11 bases between them. The CDR3 DNA is TGCGCCAGCAGCCAAGATGGAGGGATCGGCACAGATACGCAGTATTTT. It encodes CASSQDGGIGTDTQYF.

This clone has only one observation. CDR3 coding DNA: TGTGCCACAGGGCCCAACACCGGGGAGCTGTTTTTT. This sequence encodes CATGPNTGELFF. The rearrangement joins TRBV28 to TRBJ2-2; TRBD1 might be the D (5 bases). CDR1 MDHEN and CDR2 SYDVKM come from the germline V gene. This CDR3 has 12 amino acids. V was cut by 10 bases and J by 2 bases, with 8 bases left in between.

The chain links TRBV5-4 to TRBJ2-5, with D possibly being TRBD2 (6 bases). Per the germline V gene, CDR1 is SGHNT and CDR2 is YYREEE (reference sequence). CDR3 length equals 15 residues. V shed 4 bases and J shed 5 bases, with 18 bases lying between them. The CDR3 loop is CASSLTGASGETQYF. Written as DNA, the CDR3 is TGTGCCAGCAGCCTCACGGGAGCCTCCGGGGAGACCCAGTACTTC.

The chain uses TRBV28 and TRBJ1-1; D might be TRBD1 (5 bases). Trimming took off 5 bases at V and 8 bases at J, with 15 bases between the two ends. Germline V gives CDR1 MDHEN, CDR2 SYDVKM. CDR3 length equals 13 residues. In DNA, the CDR3 is TGTGCCAGCAGTCCTATGGGGCGTTGGGAAGCTTTCTTT. The encoded protein is CASSPMGRWEAFF.

The chain uses TRBV7-2 and TRBJ2-3; 9 bases align to TRBD1. The CDR3 consists of 15 residues. The V gene end was trimmed by 5 bases and the J gene end by 2 bases; junction bases not matched to a gene: 5. CDR1 is SGHTA, CDR2 FQGNSA, per germline. CDR3 residues: CASSQGTGYTDTQYF. In DNA form, the CDR3 reads TGTGCCAGCAGCCAGGGGACAGGGTACACAGATACGCAGTATTTT.

V gene TRBV9 combines with J gene TRBJ2-1, with TRBD1 identical over 9 bases. This CDR3 region has 14 residues. The germline V gene has CDR1 SGDLS and CDR2 YYNGEE. The junction had 0 bases not matched to a gene; V was cut back by 0 bases and J by 5 bases. The CDR3 spells CASSVGTGDNEQFF. The DNA of the CDR3 is TGTGCCAGCAGCGTAGGGACAGGGGACAATGAGCAGTTCTTC.

The chain couples TRBV11-3 to TRBJ2-1; 8 positions match TRBD2. V gave up 4 bases and J gave up 6 bases; unmatched junction bases: 2. The germline gives CDR1 SGHNT, CDR2 YENEEA. The CDR3 runs 13 residues. The CDR3 DNA is TGTGCCAGCAGCTGGAGCGGGAGCAATGAGCAGTTCTTC. It specifies CASSWSGSNEQFF.

This clone showed up just a few times. The chain is built from TRBV6-2 or TRBV6-3 and TRBJ2-1; the match to TRBD1 covers 9 bases. J gave up 1 base and V 4 bases, and 5 bases lay outside the gene matches. The CDR3 covers 16 residues. Germline V gene lookup returns CDR1 MNHEY and CDR2 SVGEGT. This chain's CDR3 is CASSSGTGFSYNEQFF. In DNA form, the CDR3 reads TGTGCCAGCAGTTCCGGGACAGGGTTTTCCTACAATGAGCAGTTCTTC.

This clone was counted only a few times. The chain has TRBV6-1 and TRBJ1-4, with D maybe TRBD1 (6 bases). The V and J ends lost 4 bases and 3 bases respectively, with 15 bases between them. The CDR3 runs to 16 residues. CDR1 MNHNS and CDR2 SASEGT come from the germline V gene. The CDR3 loop reads CASSGHQGRANEKLFF. The CDR3 coding sequence is TGTGCCAGCAGTGGACATCAGGGGCGGGCTAATGAAAAACTGTTTTTT.

The chain joins TRBV3-1 (or the pseudogene TRBV3-2) to TRBJ2-2; possible D gene TRBD2, 6 bases. This CDR3 region has 15 residues. Germline CDR1 and CDR2: LGHDT and YNNKEL (reference sequence). V was pared by 4 bases and J by 4 bases, with 13 bases between. The CDR3 reads CASSRGGGTTGELFF. The DNA for the CDR3 is TGTGCCAGCAGCCGAGGTGGCGGGACCACCGGGGAGCTGTTTTTT.

This chain uses TRBV27 with TRBJ2-1; possibly TRBD1 for D (6 bases). This CDR3 contains 15 residues. From germline, CDR1 is MNHEY and CDR2 SMNVEV (reference sequence). V was shortened by 5 bases and J by 7 bases, with 18 bases between the two germline ends. CDR3 in amino acids: CASSPQGRVPNEQFF. CDR3 coding DNA: TGTGCCAGCAGTCCACAGGGTCGCGTACCTAATGAGCAGTTCTTC.

The V call is TRBV6-6, the J call TRBJ2-6; 7 bases map to TRBD1. Germline V gene sequence: CDR1 MNHNY, CDR2 SVGAGI (reference sequence). Germline trimming cut 10 bases from V and 4 bases from J; bases unmatched to any gene: 7. This CDR3 is 14 amino acids long. The CDR3 DNA is TGTGCCAACGGACAGGCCGCCGGGGCCAACGTCCTGACTTTC. Its translation: CANGQAAGANVLTF.

The chain employs TRBV7-3 and TRBJ2-1, with 7 positions matching TRBD2. The V segment lost 7 bases and the J segment 8 bases; nucleotides outside the gene matches: 14. There are 15 residues in the CDR3. Germline CDR1 is SGHTA and CDR2 is FQGTGA. The CDR3 nucleotides read TGTGCCAGCACCTTGCTAGGCGGGAGTCAGGATGAGCAGTTCTTC. This encodes CASTLLGGSQDEQFF.

The rearrangement joins TRBV7-8 to TRBJ2-2, with D possibly TRBD1 on 6 matching bases. The V gene's germline CDR1 is SGHVS and CDR2 FQNEAQ. V lost 2 bases and J lost 4, with 11 bases in between. The CDR3 consists of 15 residues. The CDR3: CASSLTGRITGELFF. CDR3 in DNA: TGTGCCAGCAGCTTAACAGGGCGGATCACCGGGGAGCTGTTTTTT.

The genes are TRBV6-4 and TRBJ2-1; 10 positions match TRBD2. The CDR3 contains 13 residues. The germline CDR1 and CDR2 sequences are MRHNA and SNTAGT. Germline trimming cut 6 bases from V and 9 bases from J; bases unmatched to any gene: 5. This chain's CDR3 is CASSLAGDTEQFF. Written as DNA, the CDR3 is TGTGCCAGCAGCCTAGCGGGAGACACTGAGCAGTTCTTC.

The chain is built from TRBV5-4 and TRBJ2-1; tentative D call: TRBD1 (6 bases). There are 15 residues in the CDR3. Looked up from germline, CDR1 is SGHNT and CDR2 is YYREEE (reference sequence). V shed 1 base and J shed 5 bases, with 13 bases lying between them. CDR3 in amino acids: CASSLKAGDHNEQFF. DNA for the CDR3: TGTGCCAGCAGCTTGAAGGCAGGGGACCACAATGAGCAGTTCTTC.

The chain carries TRBV18 and TRBJ2-7, with D maybe TRBD1 (6 bases). CDR3 length: 15 amino acids. Trimming shortened V by 1 base and J by 5 bases, and 15 bases separated the two germline ends. Germline V CDR1 and CDR2: KGHSH, LQKENI. CDR3: CASSPRGTGRDEQYF. CDR3 coding DNA: TGTGCCAGCTCACCACGGGGCACAGGGAGAGACGAGCAGTACTTC.

This chain uses TRBV11-3 with TRBJ2-1; TRBD2 matches 10 bases. CDR3 length: 13 amino acids. With 5 bases clipped from V and 6 bases from J, the junction kept 1 base outside the gene matches. Germline values: CDR1 SGHNT, CDR2 YENEEA. This CDR3 reads CASSGLAANEQFF. The CDR3 nucleotides read TGTGCCAGCAGCGGACTAGCGGCCAATGAGCAGTTCTTC.

This clone was picked up a small number of times. The rearrangement uses TRBV3-1 (or the pseudogene TRBV3-2) and TRBJ2-1; no clear D gene. V dropped 6 bases and J dropped 8 bases, with 8 bases sitting between them. Germline CDR1 and CDR2: LGHDT and YNNKEL (reference sequence). The CDR3 contains 11 residues. The CDR3 bases are TGTGCCAGCAGAAAGAGCGATGAGCAGTTCTTC. It codes for CASRKSDEQFF.

The chain employs TRBV7-2 and TRBJ2-2, with 8 positions matching TRBD2. After removal of 5 bases from V and 5 bases from J, the junction contained 13 bases not matched to a gene. CDR3 length equals 17 residues. Germline V lookup: CDR1 SGHTA, CDR2 FQGNSA. The DNA for the CDR3 is TGTGCCAGCAGCGCCGTACTAGGGACTAGATGGACCGGGGAGCTGTTTTTT. Protein: CASSAVLGTRWTGELFF.

The chain links TRBV5-1 to TRBJ2-1; 10 bases agree with TRBD1. J lost 1 base, V lost 4 bases, and 5 bases had no gene match. The CDR3 is made up of 16 amino acids. Per germline, CDR1 SGHRS and CDR2 YFSETQ. The CDR3 bases are TGCGCCAGCAGCCCTCAGGGACAGGGGTCCTACAATGAGCAGTTCTTC. Translating gives CASSPQGQGSYNEQFF.

The chain recombines TRBV4-3 with TRBJ2-7; 9 nucleotides match TRBD1. Germline values: CDR1 LGHNA, CDR2 YSLEER. The CDR3 sequence is 15 residues long. Germline trimming cut 3 bases from V and 3 bases from J; bases unmatched to any gene: 6. The CDR3 sequence: CASSQLPGQGYEQYF. CDR3 DNA: TGCGCCAGCAGCCAGCTCCCGGGACAGGGCTACGAGCAGTACTTC.